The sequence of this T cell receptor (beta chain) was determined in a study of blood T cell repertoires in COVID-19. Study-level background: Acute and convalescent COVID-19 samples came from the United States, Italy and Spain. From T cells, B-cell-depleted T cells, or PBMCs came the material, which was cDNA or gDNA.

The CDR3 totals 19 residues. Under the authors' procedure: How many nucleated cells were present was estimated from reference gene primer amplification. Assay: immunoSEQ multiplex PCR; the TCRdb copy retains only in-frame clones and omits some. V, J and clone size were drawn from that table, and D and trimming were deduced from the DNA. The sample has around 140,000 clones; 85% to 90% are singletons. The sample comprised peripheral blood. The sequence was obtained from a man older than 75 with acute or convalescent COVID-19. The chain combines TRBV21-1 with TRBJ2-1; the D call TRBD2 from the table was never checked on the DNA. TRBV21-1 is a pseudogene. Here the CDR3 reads CASSKSVASGPTERDEQFF. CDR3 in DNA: TGTGCCAGCAGCAAATCGGTAGCTAGCGGGCCTACCGAGAGGGATGAGCAGTTCTTC.